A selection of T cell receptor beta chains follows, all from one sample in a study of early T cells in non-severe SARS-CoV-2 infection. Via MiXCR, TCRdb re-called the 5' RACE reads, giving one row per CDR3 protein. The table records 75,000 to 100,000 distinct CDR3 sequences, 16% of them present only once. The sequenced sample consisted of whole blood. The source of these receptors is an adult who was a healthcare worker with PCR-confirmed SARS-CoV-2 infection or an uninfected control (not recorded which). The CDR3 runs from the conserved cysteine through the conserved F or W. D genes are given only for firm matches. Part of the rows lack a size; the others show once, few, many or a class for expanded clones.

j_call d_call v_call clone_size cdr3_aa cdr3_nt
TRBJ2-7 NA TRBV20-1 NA CSARGSRDYEQYF TGCAGTGCTAGAGGAAGTCGAGACTACGAGCAGTACTTC
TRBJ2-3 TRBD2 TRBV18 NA CASSPRLAASTDTQYF TGTGCCAGCTCACCACGGCTAGCGGCTAGCACAGATACGCAGTATTTT
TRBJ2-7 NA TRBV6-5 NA CASSYSTRAYEQYF TGTGCCAGCAGTTACTCGACGCGGGCCTACGAGCAGTACTTC
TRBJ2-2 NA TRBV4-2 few CASSQSGARWTGELFF TGTGCCAGCAGCCAATCGGGGGCGCGATGGACCGGGGAGCTGTTTTTT
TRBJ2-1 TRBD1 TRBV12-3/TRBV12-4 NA CASSYGQATYNEQFF TGTGCCAGCAGCTACGGACAGGCTACTTACAATGAGCAGTTCTTC
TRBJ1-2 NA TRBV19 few CASIRGNSGYTF TGTGCCAGTATTAGAGGGAATAGTGGCTACACCTTC
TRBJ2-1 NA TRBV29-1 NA CSVPGPGSFNEQFF TGCAGCGTCCCAGGGCCAGGGTCTTTCAATGAGCAGTTCTTC
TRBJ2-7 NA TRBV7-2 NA CASSPWNAEQYF TGTGCCAGCAGCCCGTGGAACGCCGAGCAGTACTTC
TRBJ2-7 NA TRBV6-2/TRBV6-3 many CASSLGTGYEQYF TGTGCCAGCAGCCTGGGGACGGGATACGAGCAGTACTTC
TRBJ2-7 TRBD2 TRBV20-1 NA CSAVGLAGTYEQYF TGCAGTGCCGTCGGACTAGCGGGAACCTACGAGCAGTACTTC
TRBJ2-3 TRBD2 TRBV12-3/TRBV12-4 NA CASSLALTSDRADTQYF TGTGCCAGCAGTTTAGCGCTAACTAGCGACCGGGCTGATACGCAGTATTTT
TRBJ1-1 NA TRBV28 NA CASSLTGSEAFF TGTGCCAGCAGTTTAACAGGGAGTGAAGCTTTCTTT
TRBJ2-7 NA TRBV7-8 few CASSYQLGHEQYF TGTGCCAGCAGCTACCAGTTAGGCCACGAGCAGTACTTC
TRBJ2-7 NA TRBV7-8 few CASSLVGKGPYEQYF TGTGCCAGCAGCTTAGTGGGTAAGGGGCCCTACGAGCAGTACTTC
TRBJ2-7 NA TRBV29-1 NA CSVGTAYEQYF TGCAGCGTCGGGACGGCCTACGAGCAGTACTTC
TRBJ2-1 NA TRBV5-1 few CASSLDRGGNEQFF TGCGCCAGCAGCTTGGACAGGGGAGGAAATGAGCAGTTCTTC
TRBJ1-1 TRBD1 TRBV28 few CASSPQGGQGHTEAFF TGTGCCAGCAGTCCCCAGGGGGGACAGGGTCACACTGAAGCTTTCTTT
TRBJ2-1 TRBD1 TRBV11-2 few CASSLEVTGNEQFF TGTGCCAGCAGCTTAGAAGTGACAGGGAATGAGCAGTTCTTC
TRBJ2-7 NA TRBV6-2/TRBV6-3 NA CASSYGGVLEQYF TGTGCCAGCAGTTATGGCGGGGTACTCGAGCAGTACTTC
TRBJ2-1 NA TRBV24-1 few CATSPRDFPLRGNEQFF TGTGCCACCAGTCCTCGGGACTTCCCCCTGAGAGGGAATGAGCAGTTCTTC
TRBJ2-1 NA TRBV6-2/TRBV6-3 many CASSLLNSGKKYNEQFF TGTGCCAGCAGTCTCCTAAATAGCGGAAAGAAGTACAATGAGCAGTTCTTC
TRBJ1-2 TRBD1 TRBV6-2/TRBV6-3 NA CASRDRGISNYGYTF TGTGCCAGCAGGGACAGGGGAATATCCAACTATGGCTACACCTTC